The next 8 T cell receptor beta chains were all read from a single sample in a study of cytomegalovirus exposure and HLA in healthy donors. The PCR ran on 60 Vbeta and 13 Jbeta primers. TCRdb's table, derived via immunoSEQ multiplex PCR, lists solely in-frame clones and lacks some. The table records more than 95,000 clones, roughly 78% of them present only once. The sample consisted of PBMCs. The receptors were gathered from a man aged 25-40 years in good health and CMV-seropositive.

The CDR3 DNA reads TGTGCCATCAGTGAGGGGGGCCCAGATACGCAGTATTTT. It is translated as CAISEGGPDTQYF. The chain is built from TRBV10-3 and TRBJ2-3; TRBD1 is a possible D gene (6 bases). The CDR3 sequence is 13 residues long. From germline, CDR1 is ENHRY and CDR2 SYGVKD. The germline V and J ends were trimmed by 2 bases and 4 bases, with 7 bases remaining between them.

This sequence joins TRBV10-2 and TRBJ2-2; D possibly corresponds to TRBD2 (6 bases). The ends were cut back, 1 base at V and 4 bases at J, with 10 bases in the middle. The length of the CDR3 is 15 residues. Looked up from germline, CDR1 is WSHSY and CDR2 is SAAADI. In DNA, the CDR3 is TGCGCCAGCAGTGAGTTCCGGGACTTCACCGGGGAGCTGTTTTTT. Translation: CASSEFRDFTGELFF.

The rearrangement links TRBV9 to TRBJ2-6; 12 bases align to TRBD1. Losses at the gene ends were 3 bases for V and 1 base for J; bases not matched to a gene: 8. CDR3 length: 19 amino acids. Germline CDR1 SGDLS, CDR2 YYNGEE. The CDR3 is CASSAGTGGFRSGANVLTF. CDR3 nucleotide sequence: TGTGCCAGCAGCGCCGGGACAGGGGGCTTCAGGTCTGGGGCCAACGTCCTGACTTTC. Using reference TRBV9 and TRBJ2-6 for the parts outside the CDR3, the full variable domain is DSGVTQTPKHLITATGQRVTLRCSPRSGDLSVYWYQQSLDQGLQFLIQYYNGEERAKGNILERFSAQQFPDLHSELNLSSLELGDSALYFCASSAGTGGFRSGANVLTFGAGSRLTVL.

The chain links TRBV5-1 to TRBJ2-7, with 7 bases identical to TRBD1. The CDR3 covers 14 residues. In germline, CDR1 is SGHRS, CDR2 YFSETQ. J was trimmed by 2 bases and V by 4 bases; bases with no gene match: 6. Here the CDR3 reads CASSAGDRAYEQYF. In nucleotides, the CDR3 is TGCGCCAGCAGCGCGGGCGACAGGGCCTACGAGCAGTACTTC.

This clone occurred once. This chain uses TRBV12-5 with TRBJ2-7; 10 bases are shared with TRBD2. The CDR3 is 16 amino acids. Germline trimming cut 5 bases from V and 3 bases from J; bases unmatched to any gene: 10. Germline-derived CDR1 and CDR2 are LGHNT and FRNRAP. The CDR3 is CASGPPGLANFYEQYF. The CDR3 DNA reads as TGTGCTAGTGGTCCCCCGGGACTAGCGAACTTCTACGAGCAGTACTTC.

The chain couples TRBV28 to TRBJ2-6; D remains ambiguous. CDR3 size: 15 residues. Looked up from germline, CDR1 is MDHEN and CDR2 is SYDVKM. V gave up 5 bases and J gave up 0 bases, with 8 bases separating them. The CDR3 region has the DNA TGTGCCAGCAGTAGACATCACTCTGGGGCCAACGTCCTGACTTTC. Translation: CASSRHHSGANVLTF.

The chain is built from TRBV6-1 and TRBJ1-5; no clear D. The length of the CDR3 is 13 residues. The V end lost 6 bases, the J end lost 2 bases, and 8 bases lay between the germline ends. Germline V gene data show CDR1 as MNHNS and CDR2 as SASEGT. The CDR3 here is CASREGGNQPQHF. In DNA form, the CDR3 reads TGTGCCAGCAGGGAGGGTGGCAATCAGCCCCAGCATTTT.

This chain links TRBV13 with TRBJ1-2, with TRBD1 matching over 8 bases. Germline lookup yields CDR1 PRHDT and CDR2 FYEKMQ (reference sequence). With V trimmed by 5 bases and J by 7 bases, 9 bases remained unmatched. The CDR3 is 14 residues long. The CDR3 sequence is CASSVLQGAAGYTF. CDR3 DNA: TGTGCCAGCAGCGTTCTTCAGGGGGCAGCTGGCTACACCTTC.